Presented here are 10 T cell receptor beta chains from one specimen sequenced in a study of a mutant IDH1 vaccine in newly diagnosed glioma (dated by TCRdb to 2020 to 2023). The time point label of this sample denotes: week 35, safety follow-up. Each vaccine dose was 300 ug of a 20-mer mutant IDH1 peptide in Montanide, given subcutaneously with topical imiquimod. Their recognized antigens are unknown. The library was obtained by the immunoSEQ multiplex PCR assay. TCRdb mirrors the immuneACCESS table, restricted to in-frame sequences. Some clones are absent from its copies; in checked studies, under half trace to an unresolved V gene, and the reason for the others is unknown. Here the sample has about 32,000 clones; roughly 78% occur a single time. The ten largest clones add up to 11% of the sample. The specimen was PBMCs, collected from a glioma patient whose treatment included an IDH1 peptide vaccine. These receptor sequences come from a middle-aged woman with glioma.

The chain carries TRBV4-1 and TRBJ2-3; 7 nucleotides match TRBD1. The CDR3 runs 15 residues. The germline V gene has CDR1 MGHRA and CDR2 YSYEKL. V lost 1 base and J lost 4; bases outside the gene matches: 5. This CDR3 is CASSQGDRAADTQYF. The CDR3 region has the DNA TGCGCCAGCAGCCAAGGTGACAGGGCGGCAGATACGCAGTATTTT.

The chain links TRBV5-8 to TRBJ2-3; TRBD1 agrees at 10 bases. J was trimmed by 4 bases and V by 0 bases; bases with no gene match: 8. Germline assignment: CDR1 SGHTS and CDR2 YDEGEE. The CDR3 contains 17 residues. The CDR3 is CASSLALTGGFADTQYF. CDR3 nucleotide sequence: TGTGCCAGCAGCTTGGCCCTGACAGGGGGCTTTGCAGATACGCAGTATTTT.

J is TRBJ2-7 and V is TRBV7-2; the D is unclear. This CDR3 region has 14 residues. V was cut by 5 bases and J by 6 bases, with 17 bases left in between. In germline, CDR1 is SGHTA, CDR2 FQGNSA. The chain's CDR3 is CASSPRGPGTEQYF. DNA of the CDR3: TGTGCCAGCAGCCCTAGAGGTCCAGGCACCGAGCAGTACTTC.

This sequence joins TRBV7-9 and TRBJ2-7; possible D gene TRBD1, 5 bases. This CDR3 has 15 amino acids. CDR1 and CDR2 (germline): SEHNR, FQNEAQ (reference sequence). V was cut by 2 bases and J by 6 bases, with 17 bases left in between. The CDR3 reads CASSLRGDGRFEQYF. CDR3 bases: TGTGCCAGCAGCTTAAGGGGCGACGGTAGATTCGAGCAGTACTTC.

The chain employs TRBV19 and TRBJ1-3; no firm D call. Between the trimmed V and J ends, which lost 10 bases and 4 bases, there was a span of 14 bases. Germline CDR1 is LNHDA and CDR2 is SQIVND (reference sequence). The CDR3 covers 13 residues. The CDR3 sequence is CATSTGKGNTIYF. The CDR3 DNA follows: TGTGCCACTTCCACGGGAAAAGGAAACACCATATATTTT.

This chain uses TRBV4-3 with TRBJ1-5; 8 nucleotides line up with TRBD1. This CDR3 contains 15 residues. CDR1 is LGHNA and CDR2 is YSLEER in the germline V gene. Losses at the gene ends were 0 bases for V and 6 bases for J; bases not matched to a gene: 4. This CDR3 reads CASSQDRGQGQPQHF. CDR3 DNA: TGCGCCAGCAGCCAAGATCGAGGACAGGGTCAGCCCCAGCATTTT.

The J gene is TRBJ1-5, the V gene TRBV2, with D possibly matching TRBD1 (6 bases). The CDR3 loop spans 18 amino acids. Germline CDR1 reads SNHLY; CDR2 reads FYNNEI. V was pared by 5 bases and J by 1 base, with 21 bases between. CDR3 residues: CASSTIDGGRGSNQPQHF. The CDR3 bases are TGTGCCAGCAGTACAATCGACGGGGGGAGGGGGAGCAATCAGCCCCAGCATTTT.

V is TRBV9 and J is TRBJ1-3; possibly TRBD1 for D (5 bases). Germline assignment: CDR1 SGDLS and CDR2 YYNGEE. The CDR3 extends over 16 amino acids. V lost 3 bases and J 4 bases, leaving 17 bases between the germline ends. CDR3 sequence: CASSDRVGGIGNTIYF. In DNA, the CDR3 is TGTGCCAGCAGCGACAGAGTTGGGGGTATCGGAAACACCATATATTTT.

This chain links TRBV2 with TRBJ1-2; no clear D gene. This CDR3 comprises 12 residues. V lost 8 bases, J lost 8 bases, and 15 bases lay in between. The germline CDR1 and CDR2 sequences are SNHLY and FYNNEI. The CDR3: CASREQERGYTF. CDR3 DNA sequence: TGTGCCAGCCGAGAACAAGAAAGAGGCTACACCTTC.

The V gene is TRBV9, the J gene TRBJ2-1; tentative D call: TRBD2 (6 bases). Trimming pared 0 bases from V and 4 bases from J, leaving 14 bases between. The CDR3 sequence is 16 residues long. Germline V gives CDR1 SGDLS, CDR2 YYNGEE. The CDR3 spells CASSVALGGLYNEQFF. The CDR3 nucleotides are TGTGCCAGCAGCGTAGCCCTGGGAGGTCTATACAATGAGCAGTTCTTC.